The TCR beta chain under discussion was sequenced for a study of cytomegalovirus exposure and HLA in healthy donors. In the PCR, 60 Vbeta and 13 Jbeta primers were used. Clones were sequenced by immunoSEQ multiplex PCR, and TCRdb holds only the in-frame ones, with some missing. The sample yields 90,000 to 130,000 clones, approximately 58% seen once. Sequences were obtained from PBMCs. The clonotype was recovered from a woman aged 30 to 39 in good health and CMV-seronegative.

The CDR3 here is CAWSPKRLGEKLFF. DNA of the CDR3: TGTGCCTGGAGTCCGAAGAGGTTAGGCGAAAAACTGTTTTTT. The chain uses TRBV30 and TRBJ1-4; unclear D gene. Germline V gene sequence: CDR1 GTSNPN, CDR2 SVGIG (reference sequence). The V gene lost 2 bases and the J gene lost 8 bases, with 15 bases spanning the gap. This CDR3 has 14 amino acids.